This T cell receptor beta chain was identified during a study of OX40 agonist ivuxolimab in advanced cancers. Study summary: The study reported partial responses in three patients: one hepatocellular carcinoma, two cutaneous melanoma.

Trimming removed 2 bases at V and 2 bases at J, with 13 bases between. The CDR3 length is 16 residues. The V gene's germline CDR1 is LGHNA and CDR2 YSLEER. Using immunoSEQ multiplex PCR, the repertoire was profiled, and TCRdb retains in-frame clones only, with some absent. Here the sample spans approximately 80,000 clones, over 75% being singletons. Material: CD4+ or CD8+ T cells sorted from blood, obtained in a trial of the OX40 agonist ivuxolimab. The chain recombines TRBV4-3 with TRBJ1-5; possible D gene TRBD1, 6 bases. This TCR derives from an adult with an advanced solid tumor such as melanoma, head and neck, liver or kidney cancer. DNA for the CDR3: TGCGCCAGCAGCCAAAACAGGGTCAGAGGCAATCAGCCCCAGCATTTT. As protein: CASSQNRVRGNQPQHF.